These T cell receptor beta chains were read from a single sample in a study of T cell responses to AZD1222 COVID-19 vaccine. Sequencing used immunoSEQ multiplex PCR; TCRdb keeps in-frame clones, though not all of them. The data show about 99,000 clones, around nine tenths seen once. The material was peripheral blood, obtained on day 0 of AZD1222 vaccination. These TCRs come from an adult in good health. The conserved cysteine and the conserved F or W are not part of the CDR3 here. D genes are given only for firm matches.

v_gene	j_gene	len	d_gene	CDR3aa
TRBV28	TRBJ2-4	12	-	ASRGPGTGNIQY
TRBV7-8	TRBJ2-7	13	TRBD1	ASSSPGQGPYEQY
TRBV28	TRBJ1-2	16	TRBD1	ASSFSPHTGGLAYGYT
TRBV4-3	TRBJ2-3	10	-	ASSQEGFTQY
TRBV28	TRBJ2-3	13	-	ASSFGGGFTDTQY
TRBV10-2	TRBJ1-2	11	TRBD1	ASRDDRAGGYT
TRBV6-4	TRBJ1-6	11	TRBD1	ASSADRASPLH
TRBV7-9	TRBJ2-1	13	TRBD2	ASPSGTSGINEQF
TRBV6-1	TRBJ2-5	11	-	ASSEFTEETQY
TRBV5-1	TRBJ1-3	12	-	ASSNGQPGNTIY
TRBV6-4	TRBJ1-5	12	TRBD1	ASSTTGAHQPQH
TRBV6-5	TRBJ2-5	13	TRBD2	ASSYGRGGQETQY
TRBV9	TRBJ1-1	11	-	ASSTHISTEAF
TRBV5-5	TRBJ2-1	14	-	ASSLSGPSSYNEQF
TRBV28	TRBJ1-5	9	TRBD1	ASSYRGSQH
TRBV24-1	TRBJ2-1	12	TRBD2	ATSEASGRGEQF
TRBV9	TRBJ2-1	13	-	ASSVDPSSYNEQF
TRBV14	TRBJ1-2	13	TRBD1	ASSQEAQGGYGYT
TRBV6-1	TRBJ1-4	13	-	ASSEARGGVEKLF
TRBV6-5	TRBJ2-5	13	TRBD2	ASSRVEGGRETQY
TRBV4-1	TRBJ1-5	11	TRBD1	ASRGTGEKPQH
TRBV5-4	TRBJ2-1	11	-	ASSLVANNEQF
TRBV6-2/TRBV6-3	TRBJ1-2	14	-	ASSYNPSHLNYGYT
TRBV11-2	TRBJ1-6	14	-	ASSLTVSSYNSPLH
TRBV4-1	TRBJ2-7	13	TRBD2	ASSQPGGSSYEQY
TRBV5-4	TRBJ1-1	13	-	ASSLFGSANTEAF
TRBV10-3	TRBJ2-1	14	-	AISESTSNQDNEQF
TRBV20-1	TRBJ2-2	12	TRBD2	SASSLAATGELF
TRBV5-1	TRBJ1-2	11	-	ASSGWGGDGYT
TRBV2	TRBJ1-2	11	-	ASIMDGLYGYT
TRBV7-2	TRBJ2-4	15	TRBD1	ASSLGQGAPAKNIQY